This TCR beta chain is drawn from a study of T-cell reconstitution after alpha-beta-depleted transplantation in children. V lost 2 bases to trimming and J lost 6 bases; unmatched junction nucleotides: 12. Germline loops: CDR1 MNHEY, CDR2 SVGAGI. This CDR3 spans 18 amino acids. It was with unique molecular identifiers that the TCRbeta library was prepared. MiXCR, applied by TCRdb to the PCR reads, yields one record per CDR3 protein. The data show some 600,000 distinct CDR3 sequences, 10% to 15% seen once. The chain uses TRBV6-5 and TRBJ2-1, with 11 positions matching TRBD2. Specimen: PBMCs, mostly from graft donor cells, collected 360 days after TCRalphabeta/CD19-depleted stem cell transplant. The source of this sequence is a male patient under 18 who had a stem cell transplant for acute myeloid leukemia, so the T cells may come from the graft donor. In DNA, the CDR3 is TGTGCCAGCAGTTACGGTAGCGGGAGGGCCCCCACAGGCAATGAGCAGTTCTTC. It is translated as CASSYGSGRAPTGNEQFF.